The 23 T cell receptor beta chains in this list originate from one sample, sequenced in a study of blood T cell repertoires in COVID-19. The table came from immunoSEQ multiplex PCR; TCRdb's copy has only in-frame clones and leaves some out. The table records about 120,000 clones, 60% to 85% of them present only once. The source material was peripheral blood. The receptors shown here come from an older man with acute or convalescent COVID-19.

J is TRBJ1-5 and V is TRBV23-1; 7 bases align to TRBD1. TRBV23-1 is sorted into the ORF group, with uncertain function. The CDR3 runs 15 residues. J lost 3 bases, V lost 4 bases, and 6 bases had no gene match. The CDR3 here is CASSPLTGVNQPQHF. The CDR3 nucleotides are TGCGCCAGCAGTCCCCTAACAGGGGTCAATCAGCCCCAGCATTTT.

The genes are TRBV4-3 and TRBJ1-2; D call uncertain. The germline V gene has CDR1 LGHNA and CDR2 YSLEER. The CDR3 covers 14 residues. The germline V and J ends were trimmed by 1 base and 1 base, with 7 bases remaining between them. CDR3 coding DNA: TGCGCCAGCAGCCAAGGAGGGAGTAACTATGGCTACACCTTC. Its protein product is CASSQGGSNYGYTF.

This clone was seen a handful of times. V gene TRBV6-2 or TRBV6-3 combines with J gene TRBJ1-2; D gene uncertain. CDR3 length equals 12 residues. V was shortened by 0 bases and J by 6 bases, with 5 bases between the two germline ends. Germline CDR1 is MNHEY and CDR2 is SVGEGT. CDR3 in DNA: TGTGCCAGCAGTTACTCGAGGGATGGCTACACCTTC. The encoded protein is CASSYSRDGYTF.

This rearrangement joins TRBV29-1 to TRBJ2-3; 8 positions agree with TRBD2. CDR1 SQVTM and CDR2 ANQGSEA come from the germline V gene. V lost 3 bases and J lost 4; bases outside the gene matches: 6. CDR3 length equals 14 residues. CDR3 sequence reads: CSVDPGGQSDTQYF. CDR3 nucleotide sequence: TGCAGCGTTGACCCGGGGGGGCAGTCAGATACGCAGTATTTT.

V gene TRBV5-1 combines with J gene TRBJ1-4, with D unresolved. From germline, CDR1 is SGHRS and CDR2 YFSETQ. Trimming removed 0 bases from V and 3 bases from J, with 6 bases in between. The CDR3 runs 14 residues. In DNA, the CDR3 is TGCGCCAGCAGCTTGGACGGGGCTAATGAAAAACTGTTTTTT. Translating gives CASSLDGANEKLFF.

V usage is TRBV19 and J usage is TRBJ1-2; 11 nucleotides align to TRBD1. This CDR3 is 14 amino acids long. The J segment lost 6 bases and the V segment lost 5 bases, leaving 5 bases of the junction unmatched. Germline CDR1 LNHDA, CDR2 SQIVND (reference sequence). CDR3 in amino acids: CASSLDRGRDGYTF. Here the CDR3 DNA reads TGTGCCAGTAGTCTGGACAGGGGGCGGGATGGCTACACCTTC.

The V gene is TRBV7-3, the J gene TRBJ2-5; 15 bases are shared with TRBD2. The CDR3 is 16 residues long. CDR1 and CDR2 (germline): SGHTA, FQGTGA. The trim removed 3 bases at V and 5 bases at J, leaving 4 bases unmatched. The CDR3 loop is CASSLGLAGGRETQYF. CDR3 bases: TGTGCCAGCAGCTTGGGACTAGCGGGGGGCAGGGAGACCCAGTACTTC.

The chain joins TRBV6-5 to TRBJ1-1; D possibly corresponds to TRBD1 (6 bases). The length of the CDR3 is 15 residues. Trimming removed 6 bases from V and 1 base from J, with 15 bases in between. Germline V CDR1 and CDR2: MNHEY, SVGAGI. In DNA form, the CDR3 reads TGTGCCAGCAGGGATTTGGCAGGGGCGAACACTGAAGCTTTCTTT. Residues: CASRDLAGANTEAFF.

The CDR3 region has the DNA TGTGCCATCAGTGAGTCTACAGGGGCCGTAGAGGGACAAGAGACCCAGTACTTC. It yields the protein CAISESTGAVEGQETQYF. V is TRBV10-3 and J is TRBJ2-5, with TRBD1 matching over 7 bases. CDR3 length: 18 residues. Germline CDR1 is ENHRY and CDR2 is SYGVKD. V shed 0 bases and J 2 bases; nucleotides not matched to a gene: 12.

The chain uses TRBV19 and TRBJ2-3; 9 nucleotides align to TRBD1. The junction had 2 bases not matched to a gene; V was cut back by 6 bases and J by 1 base. This CDR3 is 14 amino acids long. Germline V lookup: CDR1 LNHDA, CDR2 SQIVND (reference sequence). The CDR3: CASRGQGGTDTQYF. In DNA form, the CDR3 reads TGTGCCAGTAGGGGACAGGGTGGCACAGATACGCAGTATTTT.

The table lists this clone with a few counts. The chain links TRBV7-2 to TRBJ1-3; D is ambiguous. Germline CDR1 is SGHTA and CDR2 is FQGNSA. V was shortened by 2 bases and J by 1 base, with 12 bases between the two germline ends. The CDR3 has 16 residues. The CDR3 coding sequence is TGTGCCAGCAGCTTAATGTCGGTCACGTCTGGAAACACCATATATTTT. Translating gives CASSLMSVTSGNTIYF.

This chain joins TRBV2 and TRBJ1-5, with 7 bases that match TRBD1. This CDR3 is 15 amino acids long. Trimming removed 8 bases from V and 0 bases from J; junction bases left unmatched: 7. From germline, CDR1 is SNHLY and CDR2 FYNNEI. The chain's CDR3 is CASEFGTDSNQPQHF. The CDR3 nucleotides are TGTGCCAGCGAATTTGGGACAGATAGCAATCAGCCCCAGCATTTT.

The rearrangement uses TRBV6-1 and TRBJ1-1; 9 bases line up with TRBD1. Germline V gives CDR1 MNHNS, CDR2 SASEGT. Losses at the gene ends were 2 bases for V and 5 bases for J; bases not matched to a gene: 6. This CDR3 contains 15 residues. In DNA, the CDR3 is TGTGCCAGCAGTGAAACACAGGGGGCGCGGACTGAAGCTTTCTTT. It encodes CASSETQGARTEAFF.

The chain uses TRBV4-1 and TRBJ1-3, with unresolved D. Germline lookup yields CDR1 MGHRA and CDR2 YSYEKL. CDR3 size: 18 residues. V gave up 0 bases and J gave up 0 bases, with 15 bases separating them. CDR3 DNA: TGCGCCAGCAGCCAAGATCTTCCGCGCGGGATCTCTGGAAACACCATATATTTT. As protein: CASSQDLPRGISGNTIYF.

J is TRBJ1-5 and V is TRBV7-6, with 7 bases fitting TRBD1. Germline CDR1 SGHVS, CDR2 FNYEAQ. V shed 1 base, J shed 4 bases, and the junction held 4 bases outside the gene matches. The CDR3 spans 15 residues. As DNA, the CDR3 is TGTGCCAGCAGCTTAGGGACAGGAAGGAATCAGCCCCAGCATTTT. This sequence encodes CASSLGTGRNQPQHF.

V usage is TRBV5-1 and J usage is TRBJ2-3; 10 nucleotides line up with TRBD1. The germline CDR1 and CDR2 sequences are SGHRS and YFSETQ. J lost 3 bases, V lost 4 bases, and 17 bases had no gene match. The CDR3 is 19 amino acids. The CDR3 spells CASSASGTGAGLRTDTQYF. CDR3 DNA: TGCGCCAGCAGCGCCTCCGGGACAGGGGCCGGCCTAAGAACAGATACGCAGTATTTT.

V is TRBV4-3 and J is TRBJ2-2, with D possibly matching TRBD2 (7 bases). Trimming took 1 base from V and 4 from J, leaving 13 bases between them. Germline assignment: CDR1 LGHNA and CDR2 YSLEER. The CDR3 has 16 amino acids. The CDR3 region has the DNA TGCGCCAGCAGCCAAGTTGGGGGGGCGAGCACCGGGGAGCTGTTTTTT. Translated, it gives CASSQVGGASTGELFF.

The chain joins TRBV14 to TRBJ2-5; 7 positions match TRBD1. The germline V gene has CDR1 SGHDN and CDR2 FVKESK. J lost 2 bases, V lost 4 bases, and 7 bases had no gene match. The CDR3 totals 15 residues. The CDR3 protein is CASSPPRTGQETQYF. CDR3 in DNA: TGTGCCAGCAGCCCACCCAGGACAGGACAAGAGACCCAGTACTTC.

This clone was recorded once. The chain links TRBV5-4 to TRBJ1-6, with 10 bases lining up with TRBD1. The V gene's germline CDR1 is SGHNT and CDR2 YYREEE (reference sequence). The CDR3 is 15 amino acids. J gave up 7 bases and V 4 bases, and 5 bases lay outside the gene matches. For the CDR3, the DNA is TGTGCCAGCAGCCGCCCGGGACAGGGGAATTCACCCCTCCACTTT. Its protein product is CASSRPGQGNSPLHF.

The J gene is TRBJ2-7, the V gene TRBV27; D is undetermined. Trimming cost V 4 bases and J 0 bases, with 13 bases left between them. Germline V lookup: CDR1 MNHEY, CDR2 SMNVEV (reference sequence). CDR3 size: 15 residues. CDR3 protein: CASSSSWSSSYEQYF. DNA for the CDR3: TGTGCCAGCAGTTCCTCATGGTCTAGCTCCTACGAGCAGTACTTC.

The DNA of the CDR3 is TGTGCCATCAGTGAGTCTGACTCCCGGCAGTACTTC. Translating it yields CAISESDSRQYF. The chain carries TRBV10-3 and TRBJ2-7, with unresolved D. Trimming removed 0 bases at V and 9 bases at J, with 9 bases between. In germline, CDR1 is ENHRY, CDR2 SYGVKD. The CDR3 is 12 residues long.

The sample holds a few counts of this clone. The chain couples TRBV13 to TRBJ2-5; 8 bases map to TRBD2. In germline, CDR1 is PRHDT, CDR2 FYEKMQ (reference sequence). V shed 5 bases, J shed 0 bases, and the junction held 5 bases outside the gene matches. The CDR3 contains 15 residues. Here the CDR3 DNA reads TGTGCCAGCAGCCCCTCACTAGCGGACCAAGAGACCCAGTACTTC. This codes for CASSPSLADQETQYF.

The chain joins TRBV3-1 (or the pseudogene TRBV3-2) to TRBJ2-1; 9 positions agree with TRBD2. Germline-derived CDR1 and CDR2 are LGHDT and YNNKEL (reference sequence). Trimming at V came to 1 base and at J to 10 bases, leaving 11 bases not matched to a gene. CDR3 length: 16 amino acids. The CDR3 here is CASSQGVAGARVEQFF. CDR3 bases: TGTGCCAGCAGCCAAGGGGTAGCGGGGGCCCGGGTGGAGCAGTTCTTC.